Each of the 3 T cell receptor beta chains below was sequenced from the same sample in a study of blood T cell repertoires in COVID-19. Method: immunoSEQ multiplex PCR; TCRdb's copy keeps in-frame clones and lacks some. The top ten hold 12% of the sample, which has about 240,000 clones, 82% seen once. Sequencing was carried out using peripheral blood. The receptors were sampled from a woman aged 55-69 years with active or convalescent COVID-19.

The chain joins TRBV30 to TRBJ1-3, with 7 bases lining up with TRBD1. The CDR3 runs to 15 residues. The V gene's germline CDR1 is GTSNPN and CDR2 SVGIG (reference sequence). With 3 bases clipped from V and 4 bases from J, the junction kept 9 bases outside the gene matches. CDR3 sequence reads: CAWSPQGVGGNTIYF. The CDR3, as DNA: TGTGCCTGGAGCCCCCAGGGGGTAGGAGGAAACACCATATATTTT.

This sequence joins TRBV5-4 and TRBJ2-7, with D perhaps TRBD2 (6 bases). The CDR3 is 15 amino acids. Deletions cut 0 bases from V and 2 bases from J, with 12 bases between. Germline V CDR1 and CDR2: SGHNT, YYREEE (reference sequence). CDR3 sequence reads: CASSLGSRDTYEQYF. The CDR3, as DNA: TGTGCCAGCAGCTTGGGGTCGCGGGATACCTACGAGCAGTACTTC.

This clone appeared a single time. The rearrangement uses TRBV7-2 and TRBJ1-2; 7 bases map to TRBD1. After removal of 4 bases from V and 3 bases from J, the junction contained 11 bases not matched to a gene. Germline CDR1 SGHTA, CDR2 FQGNSA. This CDR3 has 16 residues. CDR3 in DNA: TGTGCCAGCAGCTCCTTAGGAAGGGGGCGGGACTATGGCTACACCTTC. It specifies CASSSLGRGRDYGYTF.